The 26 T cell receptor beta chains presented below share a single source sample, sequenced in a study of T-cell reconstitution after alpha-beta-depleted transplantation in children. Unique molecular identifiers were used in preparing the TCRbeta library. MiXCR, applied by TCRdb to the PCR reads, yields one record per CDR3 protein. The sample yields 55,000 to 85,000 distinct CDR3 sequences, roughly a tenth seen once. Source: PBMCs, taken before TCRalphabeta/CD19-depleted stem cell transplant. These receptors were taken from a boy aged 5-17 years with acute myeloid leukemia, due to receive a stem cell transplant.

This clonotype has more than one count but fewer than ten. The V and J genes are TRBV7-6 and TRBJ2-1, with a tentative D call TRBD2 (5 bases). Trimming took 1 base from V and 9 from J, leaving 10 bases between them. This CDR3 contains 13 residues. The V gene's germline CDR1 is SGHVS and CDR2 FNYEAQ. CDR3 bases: TGTGCCAGCAGCTTAGAACCTAGCAGTGAGCAGTTCTTC. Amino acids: CASSLEPSSEQFF.

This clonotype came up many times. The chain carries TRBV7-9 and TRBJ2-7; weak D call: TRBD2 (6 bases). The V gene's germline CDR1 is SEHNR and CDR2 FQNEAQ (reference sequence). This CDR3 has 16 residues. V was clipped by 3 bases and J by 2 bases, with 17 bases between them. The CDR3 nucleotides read TGTGCCAGCAGCTTCCTGACGGGGGTAGGGGCCTACGAGCAGTACGTC. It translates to CASSFLTGVGAYEQYV.

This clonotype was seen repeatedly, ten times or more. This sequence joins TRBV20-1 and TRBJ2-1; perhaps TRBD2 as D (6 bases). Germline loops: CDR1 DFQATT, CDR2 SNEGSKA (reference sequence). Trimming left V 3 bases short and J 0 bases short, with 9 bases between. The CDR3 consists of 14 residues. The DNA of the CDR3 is TGCAGTGCTAGGGAGGGCCACTCCTACAATGAGCAGTTCTTC. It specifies CSAREGHSYNEQFF.

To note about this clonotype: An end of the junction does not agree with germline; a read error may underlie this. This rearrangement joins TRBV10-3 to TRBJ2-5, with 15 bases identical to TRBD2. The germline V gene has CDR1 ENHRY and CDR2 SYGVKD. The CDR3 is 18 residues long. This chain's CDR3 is CTISFGTSGRRVRETQYF. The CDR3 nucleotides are TGTACCATCAGTTTCGGGACTAGCGGGAGGAGGGTTCGAGAGACCCAGTACTTC.

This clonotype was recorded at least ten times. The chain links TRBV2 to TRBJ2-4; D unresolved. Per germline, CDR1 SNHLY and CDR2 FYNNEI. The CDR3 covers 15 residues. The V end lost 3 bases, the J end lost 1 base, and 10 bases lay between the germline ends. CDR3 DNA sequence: TGTGCCAGCAGTGACAGCCTTCTGGCCAAAAACATTCAGTACTTC. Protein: CASSDSLLAKNIQYF.

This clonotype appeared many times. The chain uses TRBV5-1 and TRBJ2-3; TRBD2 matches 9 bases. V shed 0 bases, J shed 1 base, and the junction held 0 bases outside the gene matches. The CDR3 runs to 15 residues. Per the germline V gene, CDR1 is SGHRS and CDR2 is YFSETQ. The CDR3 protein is CASSLGLAGTDTQYF. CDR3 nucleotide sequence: TGCGCCAGCAGCTTGGGACTAGCGGGCACAGATACGCAGTATTTT. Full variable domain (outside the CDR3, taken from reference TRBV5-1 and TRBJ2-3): KAGVTQTPRYLIKTRGQQVTLSCSPISGHRSVSWYQQTPGQGLQFLFEYFSETQRNKGNFPGRFSGRQFSNSRSEMNVSTLELGDSALYLCASSLGLAGTDTQYFGPGTRLTVL.

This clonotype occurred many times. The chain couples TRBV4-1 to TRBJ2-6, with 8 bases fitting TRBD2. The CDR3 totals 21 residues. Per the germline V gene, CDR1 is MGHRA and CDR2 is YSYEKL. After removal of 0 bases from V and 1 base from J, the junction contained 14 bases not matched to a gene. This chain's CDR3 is CASSQDLQGGGRISGANVLTF. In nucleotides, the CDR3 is TGCGCCAGCAGCCAAGATTTGCAGGGTGGCGGGAGGATATCTGGGGCCAACGTCCTGACTTTC.

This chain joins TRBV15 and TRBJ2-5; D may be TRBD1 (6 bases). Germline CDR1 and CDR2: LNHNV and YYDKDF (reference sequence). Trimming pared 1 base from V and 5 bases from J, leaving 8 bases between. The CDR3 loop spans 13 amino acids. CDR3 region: CATSRGGRETQYF. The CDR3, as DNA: TGTGCCACCAGCAGAGGGGGGCGGGAGACCCAGTACTTC.

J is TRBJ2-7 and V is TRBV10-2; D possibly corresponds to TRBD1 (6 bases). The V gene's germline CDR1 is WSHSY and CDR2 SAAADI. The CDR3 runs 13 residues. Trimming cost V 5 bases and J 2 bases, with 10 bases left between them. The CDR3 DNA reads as TGCGCCAGCAGTCCCAGGACAGCCTACGAGCAGTACGTC. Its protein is CASSPRTAYEQYV.

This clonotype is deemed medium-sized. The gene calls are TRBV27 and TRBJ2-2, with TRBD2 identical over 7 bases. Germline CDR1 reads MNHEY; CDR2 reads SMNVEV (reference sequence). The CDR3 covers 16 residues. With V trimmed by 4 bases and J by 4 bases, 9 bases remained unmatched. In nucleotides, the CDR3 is TGTGCCAGCAGTTCCCTGGTGGGCGGGGGCACCGGGGAGCTGTTTTTT. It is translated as CASSSLVGGGTGELFF.

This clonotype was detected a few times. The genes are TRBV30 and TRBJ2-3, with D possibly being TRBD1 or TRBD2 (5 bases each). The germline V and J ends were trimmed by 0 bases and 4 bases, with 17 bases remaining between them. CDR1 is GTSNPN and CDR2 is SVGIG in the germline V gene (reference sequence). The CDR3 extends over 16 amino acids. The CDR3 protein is CAWSVPAAGTPDTQYF. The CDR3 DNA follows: TGTGCCTGGAGTGTACCAGCGGCCGGGACCCCAGATACGCAGTATTTT.

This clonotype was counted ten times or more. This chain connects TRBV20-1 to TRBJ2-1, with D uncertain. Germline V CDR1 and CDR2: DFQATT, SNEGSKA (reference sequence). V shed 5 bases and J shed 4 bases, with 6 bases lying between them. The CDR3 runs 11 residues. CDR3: CSARPYNEQFF. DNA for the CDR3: TGCAGTGCTCGACCGTACAATGAGCAGTTCTTC.

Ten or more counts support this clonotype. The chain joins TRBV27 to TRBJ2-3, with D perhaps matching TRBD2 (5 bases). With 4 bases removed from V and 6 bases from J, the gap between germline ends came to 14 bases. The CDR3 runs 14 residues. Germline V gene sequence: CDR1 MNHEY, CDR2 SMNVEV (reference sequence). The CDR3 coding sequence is TGTGCCAGCAGTTCGGACTCCAGGTTTGATACGCAGTATTTT. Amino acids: CASSSDSRFDTQYF.

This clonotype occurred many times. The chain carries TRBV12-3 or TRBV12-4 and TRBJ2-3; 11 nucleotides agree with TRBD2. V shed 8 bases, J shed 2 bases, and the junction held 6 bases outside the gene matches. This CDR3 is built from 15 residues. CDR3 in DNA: TGTGCCAGCGGCAGACTAGCGGGGCCCACAGATACGCAGTATTTT. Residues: CASGRLAGPTDTQYF.

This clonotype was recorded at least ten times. This CDR3 is CSARGTSGRYEQYF. Written as DNA, the CDR3 is TGCAGTGCTAGGGGGACTAGCGGGAGATACGAGCAGTACTTC. This chain joins TRBV20-1 and TRBJ2-7, with TRBD2 identical over 14 bases. From germline, CDR1 is DFQATT and CDR2 SNEGSKA (reference sequence). CDR3 length equals 14 residues. J gave up 4 bases and V 3 bases, and 2 bases lay outside the gene matches.

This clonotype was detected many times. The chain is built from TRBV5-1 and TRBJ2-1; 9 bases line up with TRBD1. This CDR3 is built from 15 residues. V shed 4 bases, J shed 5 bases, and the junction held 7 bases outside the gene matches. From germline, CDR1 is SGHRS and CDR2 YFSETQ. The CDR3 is CASSPRTGVNNEQFF. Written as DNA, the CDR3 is TGCGCCAGCAGCCCGAGGACAGGGGTCAACAATGAGCAGTTCTTC.

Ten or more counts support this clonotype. This CDR3 reads CASHGAGGELECSYEQYV. CDR3 bases: TGTGCCAGCCATGGGGCAGGGGGCGAATTAGAGTGTTCCTACGAGCAGTACGTC. This rearrangement joins TRBV12-3 or TRBV12-4 to TRBJ2-7; TRBD1 aligns across 8 bases. This CDR3 is 18 amino acids long. The J segment lost 1 base and the V segment lost 8 bases, leaving 19 bases of the junction unmatched.

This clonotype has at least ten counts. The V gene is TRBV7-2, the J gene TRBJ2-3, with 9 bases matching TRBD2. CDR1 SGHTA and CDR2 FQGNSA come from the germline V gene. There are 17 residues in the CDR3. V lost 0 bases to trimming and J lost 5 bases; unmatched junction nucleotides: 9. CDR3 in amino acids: CASSLAGRGRAGDTQYF. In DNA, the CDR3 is TGTGCCAGCAGCTTAGCGGGCCGCGGGAGGGCCGGAGATACGCAGTATTTT.

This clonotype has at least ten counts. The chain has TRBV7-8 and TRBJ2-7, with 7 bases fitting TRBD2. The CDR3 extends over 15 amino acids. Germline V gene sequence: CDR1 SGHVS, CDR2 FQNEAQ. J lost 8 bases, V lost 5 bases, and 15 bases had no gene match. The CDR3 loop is CASSRNQRLAGKQYV. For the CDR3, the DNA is TGTGCCAGCAGCCGGAATCAAAGACTAGCAGGGAAGCAGTACGTC.

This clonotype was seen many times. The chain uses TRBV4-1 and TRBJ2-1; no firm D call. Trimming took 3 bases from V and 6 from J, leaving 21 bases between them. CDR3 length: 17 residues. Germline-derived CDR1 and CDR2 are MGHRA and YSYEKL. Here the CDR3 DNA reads TGCGCCAGCAGCCAGGTCGACATGGGGATGGTGACCAATGAGCAGTTCTTC. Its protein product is CASSQVDMGMVTNEQFF.

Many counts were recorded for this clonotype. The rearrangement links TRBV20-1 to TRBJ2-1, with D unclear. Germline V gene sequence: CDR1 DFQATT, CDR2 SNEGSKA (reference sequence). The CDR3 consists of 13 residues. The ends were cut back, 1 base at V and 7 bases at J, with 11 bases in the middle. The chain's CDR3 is CSARAPLRNEQFF. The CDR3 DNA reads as TGCAGTGCTAGAGCCCCCTTGAGAAATGAGCAGTTCTTC.

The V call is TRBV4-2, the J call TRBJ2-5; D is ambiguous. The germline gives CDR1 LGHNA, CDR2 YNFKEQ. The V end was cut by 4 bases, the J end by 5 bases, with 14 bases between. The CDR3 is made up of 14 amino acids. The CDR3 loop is CASSPSPTAETQYF. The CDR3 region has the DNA TGTGCCAGCAGCCCCTCCCCAACCGCGGAGACCCAGTACTTC.

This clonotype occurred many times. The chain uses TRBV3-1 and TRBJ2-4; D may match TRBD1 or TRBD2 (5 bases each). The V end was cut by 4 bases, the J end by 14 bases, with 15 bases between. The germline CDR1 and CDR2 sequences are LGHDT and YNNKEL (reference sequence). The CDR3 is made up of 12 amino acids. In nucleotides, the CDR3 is TGTGCCAGCAGCCCCAAGAGGGGCGTTGAGTACTTC. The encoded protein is CASSPKRGVEYF.

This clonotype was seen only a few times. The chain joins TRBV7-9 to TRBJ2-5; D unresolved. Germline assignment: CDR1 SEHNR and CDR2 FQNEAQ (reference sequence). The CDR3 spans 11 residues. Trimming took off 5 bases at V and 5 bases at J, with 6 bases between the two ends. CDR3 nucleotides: TGTGCCAGCAGCACCATGGAGACCCAGTACTTC. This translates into CASSTMETQYF.

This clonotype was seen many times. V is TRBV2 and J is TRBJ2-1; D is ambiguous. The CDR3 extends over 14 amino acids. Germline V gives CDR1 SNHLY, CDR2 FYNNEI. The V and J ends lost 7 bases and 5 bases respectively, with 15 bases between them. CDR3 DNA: TGTGCCAGCATGAAGTACGGAGCGAACAATGAGCAGTTCTTC. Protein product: CASMKYGANNEQFF.

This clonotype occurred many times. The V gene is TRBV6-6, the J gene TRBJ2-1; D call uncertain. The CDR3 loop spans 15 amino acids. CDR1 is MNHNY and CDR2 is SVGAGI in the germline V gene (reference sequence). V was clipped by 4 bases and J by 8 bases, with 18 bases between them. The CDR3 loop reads CASSSRIPSYDEQFF. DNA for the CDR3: TGTGCCAGCAGTTCTAGGATTCCATCATACGATGAGCAGTTCTTC.